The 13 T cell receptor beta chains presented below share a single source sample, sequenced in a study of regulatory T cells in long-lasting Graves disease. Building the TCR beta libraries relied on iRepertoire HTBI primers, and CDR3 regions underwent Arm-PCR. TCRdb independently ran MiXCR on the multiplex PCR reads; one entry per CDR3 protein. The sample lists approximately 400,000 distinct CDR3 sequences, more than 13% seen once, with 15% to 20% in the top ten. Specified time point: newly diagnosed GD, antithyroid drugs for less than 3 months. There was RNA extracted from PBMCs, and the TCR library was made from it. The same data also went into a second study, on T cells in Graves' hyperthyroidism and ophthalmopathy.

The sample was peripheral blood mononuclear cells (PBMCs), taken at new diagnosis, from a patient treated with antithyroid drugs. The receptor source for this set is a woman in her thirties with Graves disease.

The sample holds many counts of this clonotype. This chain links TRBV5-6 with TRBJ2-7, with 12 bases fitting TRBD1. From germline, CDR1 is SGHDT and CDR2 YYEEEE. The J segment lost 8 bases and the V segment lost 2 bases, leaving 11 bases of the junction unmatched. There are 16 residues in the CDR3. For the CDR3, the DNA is TGTGCCAGCAGCTTATCCGGGACAGGGGGCGCAGGCAAGCAGTACTTC. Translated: CASSLSGTGGAGKQYF.

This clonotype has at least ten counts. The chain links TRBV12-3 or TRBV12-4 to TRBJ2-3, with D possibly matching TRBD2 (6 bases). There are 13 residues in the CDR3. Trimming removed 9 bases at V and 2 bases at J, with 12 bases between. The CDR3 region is CASSGSSTDTQYF. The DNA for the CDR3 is TGTGCCAGTTCCGGGAGCTCCACAGATACGCAGTATTTT.

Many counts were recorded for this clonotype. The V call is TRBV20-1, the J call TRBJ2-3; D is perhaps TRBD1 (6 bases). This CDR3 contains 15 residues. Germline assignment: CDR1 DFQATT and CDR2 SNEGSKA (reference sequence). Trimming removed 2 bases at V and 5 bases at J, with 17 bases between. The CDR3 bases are TGCAGTGCTAGAACCGGGACAAGGACGGGAGATACGCAGTATTTT. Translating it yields CSARTGTRTGDTQYF.

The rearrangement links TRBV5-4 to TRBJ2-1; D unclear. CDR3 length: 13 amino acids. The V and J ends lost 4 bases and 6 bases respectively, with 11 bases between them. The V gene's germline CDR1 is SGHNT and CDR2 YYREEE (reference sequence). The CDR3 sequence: CASSEDPPNEQFF. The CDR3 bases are TGTGCCAGCAGCGAAGACCCACCCAATGAGCAGTTCTTC.

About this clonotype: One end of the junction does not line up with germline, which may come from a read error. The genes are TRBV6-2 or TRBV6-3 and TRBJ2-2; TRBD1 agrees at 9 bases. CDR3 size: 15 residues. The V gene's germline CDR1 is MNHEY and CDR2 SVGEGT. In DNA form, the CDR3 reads TGTGCCATCTTGGACAGGGGCCTGAACACCGGGGGGCTGTTTTTT. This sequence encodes CAILDRGLNTGGLFF.

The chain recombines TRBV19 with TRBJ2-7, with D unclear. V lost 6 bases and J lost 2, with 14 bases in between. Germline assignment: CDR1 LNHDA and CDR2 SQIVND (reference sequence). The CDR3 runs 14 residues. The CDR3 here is CASSPALGAYEQYF. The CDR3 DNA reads TGTGCCAGTAGCCCCGCCCTAGGTGCCTACGAGCAGTACTTC.

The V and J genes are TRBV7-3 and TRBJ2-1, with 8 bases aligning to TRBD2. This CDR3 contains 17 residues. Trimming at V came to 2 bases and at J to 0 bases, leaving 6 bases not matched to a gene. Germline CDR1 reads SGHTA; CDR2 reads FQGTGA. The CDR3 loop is CASSLLAGWSSYNEQFF. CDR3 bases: TGTGCCAGCAGCTTACTAGCGGGCTGGAGCTCCTACAATGAGCAGTTCTTC.

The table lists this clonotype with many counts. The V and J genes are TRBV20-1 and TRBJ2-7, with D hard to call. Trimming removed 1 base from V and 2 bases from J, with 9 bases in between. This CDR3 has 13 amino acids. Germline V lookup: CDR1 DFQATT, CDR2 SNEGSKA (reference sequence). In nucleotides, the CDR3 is TGCAGTGCTAGAGGGACGCATACCTACGAGCAGTACTTC. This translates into CSARGTHTYEQYF.

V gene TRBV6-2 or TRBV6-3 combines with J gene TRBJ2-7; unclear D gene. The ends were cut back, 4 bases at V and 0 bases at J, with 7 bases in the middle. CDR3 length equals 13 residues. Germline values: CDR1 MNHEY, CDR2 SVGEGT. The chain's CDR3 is CASSFLGSYEQYF. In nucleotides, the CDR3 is TGTGCCAGCAGTTTCTTGGGCTCCTACGAGCAGTACTTC.

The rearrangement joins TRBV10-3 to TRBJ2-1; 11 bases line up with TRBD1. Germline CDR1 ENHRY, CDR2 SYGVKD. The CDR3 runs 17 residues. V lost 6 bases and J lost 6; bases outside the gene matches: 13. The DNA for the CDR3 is TGTGCCATCAGACAGAGTGGGACAGGGGGGAGAGGCAATGAGCAGTTCTTC. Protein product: CAIRQSGTGGRGNEQFF.

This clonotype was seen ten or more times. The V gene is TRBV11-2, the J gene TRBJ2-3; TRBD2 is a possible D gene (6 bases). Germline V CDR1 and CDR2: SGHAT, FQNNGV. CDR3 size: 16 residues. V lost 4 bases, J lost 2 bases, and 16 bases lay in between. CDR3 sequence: CASSWTGGPTTDTQYF. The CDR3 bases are TGTGCCAGCAGCTGGACCGGGGGACCCACCACAGATACGCAGTATTTT.

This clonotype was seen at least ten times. The CDR3 loop is CSAKGTSGSMYEQYF. For the CDR3, the DNA is TGCAGTGCTAAAGGGACTAGCGGGAGTATGTACGAGCAGTACTTC. The gene calls are TRBV20-1 and TRBJ2-7, with TRBD2 identical over 14 bases. J gave up 4 bases and V 4 bases, and 6 bases lay outside the gene matches. Germline loops: CDR1 DFQATT, CDR2 SNEGSKA (reference sequence). The CDR3 has 15 residues.

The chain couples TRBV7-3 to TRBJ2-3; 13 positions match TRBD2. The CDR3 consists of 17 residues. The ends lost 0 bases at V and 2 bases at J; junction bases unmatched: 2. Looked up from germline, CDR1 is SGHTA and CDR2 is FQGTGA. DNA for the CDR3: TGTGCCAGCAGCTTAACAGGACTAGCGGGAGCCACAGATACGCAGTATTTT. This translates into CASSLTGLAGATDTQYF.